This entry is about one T cell receptor beta chain. The sample comes from a study of regulatory T cells in long-lasting Graves disease. Background on the study: Antithyroid drug exposure in newly diagnosed Graves' patients had lasted under 3 months.

With iRepertoire HTBI primers and Arm-PCR of CDR3 regions, TCR beta libraries were built. TCRdb analysed the multiplex PCR reads with MiXCR anew, one entry per CDR3 protein. The sample yields 620,000 or so distinct CDR3 sequences, roughly 15% seen once. The germline V gene has CDR1 SQVTM and CDR2 ANQGSEA. The CDR3 has 15 amino acids. The trim removed 2 bases at V and 5 bases at J, leaving 9 bases unmatched. Time point reported: newly diagnosed GD, antithyroid drugs for less than 3 months. With RNA extracted from PBMCs as input, the TCR library was made. Xi'an, China, was home to the endocrinology department that provided patients. The data also belong to a second study, concerning T cells in Graves' hyperthyroidism and ophthalmopathy. Turning to that study: The TCR CDR3 first-round RT-PCR relied on the HTBI primer set.

The V and J genes are TRBV29-1 and TRBJ2-7, with 10 bases identical to TRBD2. The sequencing here drew on peripheral blood mononuclear cells (PBMCs), taken at new diagnosis, from a patient treated with antithyroid drugs. This sequence originates from a woman in her twenties or thirties with Graves disease. This CDR3 reads CSVETSGTEGDEQYF. As DNA, the CDR3 is TGCAGCGTTGAAACTAGCGGGACAGAGGGCGACGAGCAGTACTTC.